This entry features one T cell receptor (beta chain) sequence. Its antigen remains unidentified. TCR beta VDJ combinations and CDR3 sequences were profiled from genomic DNA. TCRdb reprocessed the reads with MiXCR, giving one entry per CDR3 protein. The sample lists about 150,000 distinct CDR3 sequences; just over 50% were seen once. Germline V lookup: CDR1 SGHDT, CDR2 YYEEEE. The V end was cut by 0 bases, the J end by 6 bases, with 13 bases between. CDR3 length: 14 residues. The data were obtained in a study of CD8+CD57+ T cells in acquired aplastic anemia. Study overall: Sorted CD4+ and CD8+ cells gave a mean 3.2 ug DNA, range roughly 0.2 to 27.4 ug.

Flow cytometry had shown expanded CD8+CD57+ cells in the patients chosen for sequencing. The patients, all of them, had severe acquired aplastic anemia. Regarding the study as a whole: Significant differences in CD8+ Simpson's diversity were not observed between patients and controls.

The sequenced material came from sorted CD4+, CD8+, or CD8+CD57+ T cells (not recorded which) from PBMCs. The V gene is TRBV5-6, the J gene TRBJ2-7, with D perhaps TRBD2 (6 bases). This receptor was taken from a human donor with aplastic anemia. CDR3 in amino acids: CASSLGQGGLEQYF. The CDR3 DNA reads as TGTGCCAGCAGCTTGGGGCAGGGAGGCCTCGAGCAGTACTTC.